This T cell receptor (beta chain) was obtained from a study of blood T cell repertoires in COVID-19. Repertoires were generated with immunoSEQ multiplex PCR, while TCRdb's copy carries only in-frame clones and drops some. The sample lists 100,000 to 150,000 clones, about nine tenths occurring once. The germline CDR1 and CDR2 sequences are LGHDT and YNNKEL (reference sequence). The germline V and J ends were trimmed by 1 base and 5 bases, with 15 bases remaining between them. This CDR3 comprises 15 residues. This sequence was found in a man aged 35 to 55 with acute or convalescent COVID-19. The chain has TRBV3-1 (or the pseudogene TRBV3-2) and TRBJ2-7; maybe TRBD1 (6 bases). The specimen sequenced was peripheral blood. The DNA for the CDR3 is TGTGCCAGCAGCCAAGTCCGTTTACAGGGTAACGAGCAGTACTTC. Translation gives CASSQVRLQGNEQYF.